This T cell receptor (beta chain) stems from a study of T cell repertoires in cytomegalovirus infection. On the study more broadly: Used in the study were CMV epitopes, some recently identified and HLA-C-restricted, others well-studied and HLA-B-restricted. Evidence of both CMV infection and a matching HLA type came from public TCR beta signatures.

Study-level points and caveats: Accumulated public TCR beta family frequency recognized individuals carrying CMV together with the relevant HLA.

As to this clonotype: Its matching antigen is unknown.

Per germline, CDR1 MNHEY and CDR2 SVGEGT. This CDR3 region has 16 residues. V was pared by 5 bases and J by 1 base, with 8 bases of the junction left unmatched. TCRdb fed the reads into MiXCR, producing one record per CDR3 protein. The data contain approximately 590,000 distinct CDR3 sequences, 40% of them singletons. The origin of this receptor is a human donor in good health (CMV status not recorded). Some clones in this sample may be carry-over from other donors' samples. The sequencing here drew on cultured PBMCs, taken from culture after CMV antigen stimulation. This rearrangement joins TRBV6-2 or TRBV6-3 to TRBJ2-3, with TRBD1 matching 8 bases. CDR3 in amino acids: CASSPRGQGGTDTQYF. The CDR3 DNA follows: TGTGCCAGCAGTCCCCGAGGACAGGGTGGCACAGATACGCAGTATTTT.